The 3 T cell receptor beta chains reported below all come from one sample, sequenced in a study of glioma-infiltrating T cells after dendritic cell vaccination. The protocol was immunoSEQ multiplex PCR, while the TCRdb copy is restricted to in-frame clones and leaves out a portion. The sample carries about 95,000 clones, approximately 87% recorded once. The starting material was blood, obtained before dendritic cell vaccination. The source of these receptors is a human donor with glioblastoma.

V is TRBV7-2 and J is TRBJ2-6; TRBD2 matches at 11 bases. The CDR3 runs to 17 residues. CDR1 and CDR2 (germline): SGHTA, FQGNSA. Unmatched junction bases numbered 8, after V lost 6 bases and J lost 4 bases. The CDR3 DNA is TGTGCCAGCAGTTATAGCGGGAGGGCGGAAGGGGCCAACGTCCTGACTTTC. Residues: CASSYSGRAEGANVLTF.

The chain combines TRBV7-9 with TRBJ2-7; 7 bases line up with TRBD1. The CDR3 has 15 amino acids. V shed 6 bases and J 6 bases; nucleotides not matched to a gene: 14. Germline assignment: CDR1 SEHNR and CDR2 FQNEAQ (reference sequence). CDR3 in amino acids: CASSYDRDSSFEQYF. Here the CDR3 DNA reads TGTGCCAGCAGTTACGACCGGGACAGCTCGTTCGAGCAGTACTTC.

This chain connects TRBV29-1 to TRBJ1-6; no clear D gene. Trimming shortened V by 4 bases and J by 2 bases, and 6 bases separated the two germline ends. Germline V gene sequence: CDR1 SQVTM, CDR2 ANQGSEA. CDR3 length: 13 residues. In DNA form, the CDR3 reads TGCAGCGTTGGAGGGACCTATAATTCACCCCTCCACTTT. Protein sequence: CSVGGTYNSPLHF.